These T cell receptor beta chains were read from a single sample in a study of graft-versus-host responses after intestinal transplantation. No antigens are known for them. The repertoire was sequenced with immunoSEQ multiplex PCR; TCRdb's copy has only in-frame clones and lacks some. Here the sample spans 84,000 or so clones, about 93% being singletons. The sequences come from unstimulated CD8+ T cells sorted from spleen or lymph node cells, collected before transplant. The source is a human donor who was the organ donor for an intestinal transplant. The CDR3 runs from the conserved cysteine through the conserved F or W. D genes are given only for firm matches. Clone size is stated in some rows and not others, as once, few, many or a class when expanded.

abundance: NA; j_gene: TRBJ1-1; v_gene: TRBV4-3; d_gene: NA; CDR3aa: CASSQDGAAEAFF; CDR3nt: TGCGCCAGCAGCCAAGATGGGGCAGCTGAAGCTTTCTTT
abundance: once; j_gene: TRBJ2-2; v_gene: TRBV28; d_gene: TRBD1; CDR3aa: CASSSDRDLGTGELFF; CDR3nt: TGTGCCAGCAGTTCTGACAGGGATCTCGGCACCGGGGAGCTGTTTTTT
abundance: NA; j_gene: TRBJ2-7; v_gene: TRBV7-9; d_gene: TRBD2; CDR3aa: CASSPRLAGAFSYEQYF; CDR3nt: TGTGCCAGCAGCCCCCGGCTAGCGGGAGCCTTCTCCTACGAGCAGTACTTC
abundance: NA; j_gene: TRBJ2-7; v_gene: TRBV27; d_gene: NA; CDR3aa: CASSFLGLGEQYF; CDR3nt: TGCGCCAGCAGTTTCCTGGGCCTCGGAGAGCAGTACTTC
abundance: NA; j_gene: TRBJ2-7; v_gene: TRBV27; d_gene: TRBD1; CDR3aa: CASAPDRGGEQYF; CDR3nt: TGTGCCAGCGCCCCGGACAGGGGAGGTGAGCAGTACTTC
abundance: once; j_gene: TRBJ2-7; v_gene: TRBV27; d_gene: NA; CDR3aa: CASSRYNEQYF; CDR3nt: TGTGCCAGCAGTCGCTATAACGAGCAGTACTTC
abundance: NA; j_gene: TRBJ2-1; v_gene: TRBV7-9; d_gene: NA; CDR3aa: CASSFLLRGFEQFF; CDR3nt: TGTGCCAGCAGCTTCCTACTACGCGGGTTTGAGCAGTTCTTC
abundance: NA; j_gene: TRBJ2-2; v_gene: TRBV7-7; d_gene: TRBD2; CDR3aa: CASSLDLLAGQAGELFF; CDR3nt: TGTGCTAGCAGCTTAGACCTACTAGCGGGGCAGGCCGGGGAGCTGTTTTTT
abundance: NA; j_gene: TRBJ1-1; v_gene: TRBV27; d_gene: NA; CDR3aa: CASRYTPGGTEAFF; CDR3nt: TGTGCCAGCAGATACACTCCGGGGGGAACTGAAGCTTTCTTT
abundance: NA; j_gene: TRBJ2-7; v_gene: TRBV9; d_gene: TRBD2; CDR3aa: CASSVGASGGAYEQYF; CDR3nt: TGTGCCAGCAGCGTAGGGGCTAGCGGGGGGGCTTATGAGCAGTACTTC
abundance: NA; j_gene: TRBJ1-1; v_gene: TRBV27; d_gene: NA; CDR3aa: CASSKLGGHTEAFF; CDR3nt: TGTGCCAGCAGCAAGCTGGGGGGGCACACTGAAGCTTTCTTT
abundance: NA; j_gene: TRBJ2-7; v_gene: TRBV5-8; d_gene: TRBD1; CDR3aa: CASSLVGQGSYEQYF; CDR3nt: TGTGCCAGCAGCTTGGTTGGACAGGGATCCTACGAGCAGTACTTC
abundance: NA; j_gene: TRBJ2-2; v_gene: TRBV27; d_gene: NA; CDR3aa: CASSQVTGELFF; CDR3nt: TGTGCCAGCAGTCAGGTCACCGGGGAGCTGTTTTTT
abundance: NA; j_gene: TRBJ2-2; v_gene: TRBV30; d_gene: TRBD1; CDR3aa: CAWSWGTATGELFF; CDR3nt: TGTGCCTGGAGTTGGGGGACAGCCACCGGGGAGCTGTTTTTT
abundance: NA; j_gene: TRBJ2-7; v_gene: TRBV7-2; d_gene: NA; CDR3aa: CASSLWGGDSYEQYF; CDR3nt: TGTGCCAGCAGCTTATGGGGGGGCGATTCCTACGAGCAGTACTTC
abundance: NA; j_gene: TRBJ2-7; v_gene: TRBV7-8; d_gene: TRBD1; CDR3aa: CASSLRGGRGQFHEQYF; CDR3nt: TGTGCCAGCAGCTTACGGGGTGGAAGGGGGCAGTTTCACGAGCAGTACTTC
abundance: NA; j_gene: TRBJ1-6; v_gene: TRBV27; d_gene: NA; CDR3aa: CASSLGRTGGGSPLHF; CDR3nt: TGTGCCAGCAGCTTGGGACGGACCGGCGGGGGTTCACCCCTCCACTTT
abundance: NA; j_gene: TRBJ2-5; v_gene: TRBV15; d_gene: NA; CDR3aa: CATRNQVKETQYF; CDR3nt: TGTGCCACCAGAAACCAGGTTAAGGAGACCCAGTACTTC
abundance: NA; j_gene: TRBJ2-7; v_gene: TRBV6-5; d_gene: NA; CDR3aa: CASRAGPFFYEQYF; CDR3nt: TGTGCCAGCAGGGCAGGGCCTTTTTTCTACGAGCAGTACTTC
abundance: NA; j_gene: TRBJ1-1; v_gene: TRBV6-5; d_gene: TRBD1; CDR3aa: CASSLGQENTEAFF; CDR3nt: TGTGCCAGCAGCTTGGGACAGGAGAACACTGAAGCTTTCTTT
abundance: NA; j_gene: TRBJ2-7; v_gene: TRBV5-1; d_gene: NA; CDR3aa: CASMLSGSYEQYF; CDR3nt: TGCGCCAGCATGTTAAGCGGGTCCTACGAGCAGTACTTC
abundance: NA; j_gene: TRBJ2-5; v_gene: TRBV6-5; d_gene: TRBD1; CDR3aa: CASSYQGTGDYF; CDR3nt: TGTGCCAGCAGTTACCAGGGGACAGGGGATTACTTC